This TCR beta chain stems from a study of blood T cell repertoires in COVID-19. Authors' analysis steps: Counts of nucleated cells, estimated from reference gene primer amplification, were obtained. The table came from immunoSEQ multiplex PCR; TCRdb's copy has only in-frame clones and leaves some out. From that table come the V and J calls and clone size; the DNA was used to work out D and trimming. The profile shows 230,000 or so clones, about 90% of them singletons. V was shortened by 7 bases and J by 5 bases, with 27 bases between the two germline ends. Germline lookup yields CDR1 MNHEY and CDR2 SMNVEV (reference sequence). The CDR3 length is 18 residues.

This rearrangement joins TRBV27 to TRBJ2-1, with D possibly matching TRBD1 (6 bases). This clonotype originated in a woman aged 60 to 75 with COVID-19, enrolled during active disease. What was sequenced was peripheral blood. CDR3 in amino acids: CASTPGVLAPGRDNEQFF. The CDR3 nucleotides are TGTGCCAGCACCCCAGGGGTTCTAGCCCCCGGCCGAGACAATGAGCAGTTCTTC.